This T cell receptor beta chain appears in the sequencing data of a study of CD8 T cells in Susac syndrome. Study-wide results and caveats: As the study acknowledged, the number of individuals who were part of its TCR sequencing and HLA analysis was relatively small.

Random hexamers were used to reverse transcribe roughly 0.5 to 1 ug of RNA. Multiplex PCR with immunoSEQ amplified the TCR beta CDR3 across 54 Vbeta and 13 Jbeta. TCRdb called the immunoSEQ multiplex PCR reads again in MiXCR, with one record for every CDR3 protein. This sample has 100,000 to 150,000 distinct CDR3 sequences, with around 94% found just once. Sequencing of TCR beta covered CD8+ and CD4+ T cells obtained from blood. Controls were healthy donors chosen to match patients in age and sex. V lost 4 bases and J 0 bases, leaving 7 bases between the germline ends. The CDR3 is made up of 13 amino acids. The germline V gene encodes CDR1 SGDLS and CDR2 YYNGEE. This clonotype was detected only once. Its target is not known.

The sequenced sample was CD4+ T cells from PBMCs. The chain carries TRBV9 and TRBJ1-2; TRBD1 is a possible D gene (5 bases). The sequence derives from a human donor in good health. The CDR3 DNA follows: TGTGCCAGCAGCCCGGACACTAACTATGGCTACACCTTC. Amino acids: CASSPDTNYGYTF. Variable domain in full (rest from reference TRBV9 and TRBJ1-2): DSGVTQTPKHLITATGQRVTLRCSPRSGDLSVYWYQQSLDQGLQFLIQYYNGEERAKGNILERFSAQQFPDLHSELNLSSLELGDSALYFCASSPDTNYGYTFGSGTRLTVV.